One sample yielded the 20 T cell receptor beta chains listed below, sequenced in a study of T cells in localized non-small cell lung cancer. Repertoires were generated with immunoSEQ multiplex PCR, while TCRdb's copy carries only in-frame clones and drops some. The sample lists some 66,000 clones, 80% to 90% occurring once. The sample consisted of peripheral blood, taken before any cancer treatment. These receptors all come from an older female donor with stage I lung adenocarcinoma.

This clone was counted a single time. The chain employs TRBV6-6 and TRBJ1-1, with D hard to call. Germline CDR1 MNHNY, CDR2 SVGAGI (reference sequence). The CDR3 length is 14 residues. Deletions cut 4 bases from V and 4 bases from J, with 13 bases between. The DNA for the CDR3 is TGTGCCAGCAGTTCCCACCTGGGGTCCACTGAAGCTTTCTTT. Its protein is CASSSHLGSTEAFF.

A few counts support this clone. The chain uses TRBV25-1 and TRBJ2-7; no clear D. V lost 4 bases, J lost 4 bases, and 8 bases lay in between. This CDR3 is built from 12 residues. Germline CDR1 is MGHDK and CDR2 is SYGVNS. Written as DNA, the CDR3 is TGTGCCAGCAGTGTAACTGGATACGAGCAGTACTTC. The encoded protein is CASSVTGYEQYF.

The chain is built from TRBV5-4 and TRBJ2-6; D not resolved. V shed 1 base and J shed 0 bases, with 5 bases lying between them. This CDR3 region has 15 residues. Germline V gives CDR1 SGHNT, CDR2 YYREEE (reference sequence). CDR3 sequence (DNA): TGTGCCAGCAGCTTGAGTCGCTCTGGGGCCAACGTCCTGACTTTC. Protein product: CASSLSRSGANVLTF.

This chain links TRBV2 with TRBJ1-1; maybe TRBD1 (5 bases). The V end lost 6 bases, the J end lost 1 base, and 12 bases lay between the germline ends. Germline loops: CDR1 SNHLY, CDR2 FYNNEI. This CDR3 has 14 amino acids. The CDR3 DNA reads as TGTGCCAGCAGCGCTTATGGGGGGAACACTGAAGCTTTCTTT. This encodes CASSAYGGNTEAFF. Full variable domain (rest looked up from reference TRBV2 and TRBJ1-1): EPEVTQTPSHQVTQMGQEVILRCVPISNHLYFYWYRQILGQKVEFLVSFYNNEISEKSEIFDDQFSVERPDGSNFTLKIRSTKLEDSAMYFCASSAYGGNTEAFFGQGTRLTVV.

In its sample, this clone was seen a few times. The chain couples TRBV19 to TRBJ1-2, with TRBD1 as a possible D gene (5 bases). Trimming took 7 bases from V and 4 from J, leaving 16 bases between them. The germline gives CDR1 LNHDA, CDR2 SQIVND (reference sequence). The CDR3 totals 14 residues. The CDR3, as DNA: TGTGCCAGTACGACGGGGCAGGGCCTCTATGGCTACACCTTC. Its protein is CASTTGQGLYGYTF.

This clone was counted a single time. The chain uses TRBV6-1 and TRBJ2-5; perhaps TRBD1 as D (5 bases). V was pared by 8 bases and J by 0 bases, with 16 bases between. This CDR3 has 15 amino acids. CDR1 and CDR2 from the germline V gene are MNHNS and SASEGT. CDR3 nucleotides: TGTGCCAGCCCGAAGGGGAACCTGTACCAAGAGACCCAGTACTTC. Its translation: CASPKGNLYQETQYF.

J is TRBJ1-1 and V is TRBV6-1, with a possible D match to TRBD1 (5 bases). CDR1 and CDR2 from the germline V gene are MNHNS and SASEGT. V was shortened by 2 bases and J by 5 bases, with 9 bases between the two germline ends. This CDR3 is built from 13 residues. The CDR3 sequence: CASSEQGGTEAFF. The CDR3 region has the DNA TGTGCCAGCAGTGAACAGGGAGGGACTGAAGCTTTCTTT.

The V gene is TRBV29-1, the J gene TRBJ1-2, with D unclear. Trimming removed 4 bases from V and 1 base from J, with 16 bases in between. Germline-derived CDR1 and CDR2 are SQVTM and ANQGSEA. The CDR3 sequence is 15 residues long. The CDR3 sequence: CSVVGPGGGNYGYTF. The CDR3 DNA follows: TGCAGCGTTGTCGGCCCTGGAGGCGGTAACTATGGCTACACCTTC.

This chain joins TRBV6-1 and TRBJ1-2; D is undetermined. CDR3 length equals 11 residues. Germline V CDR1 and CDR2: MNHNS, SASEGT. Trimming cost V 8 bases and J 2 bases, with 6 bases left between them. The CDR3 protein is CASGRNYGYTF. The CDR3 nucleotides read TGTGCCAGCGGCAGAAACTATGGCTACACCTTC.

This sequence joins TRBV9 and TRBJ1-4, with 8 positions matching TRBD1. Per the germline V gene, CDR1 is SGDLS and CDR2 is YYNGEE. The CDR3 contains 14 residues. Trimming removed 4 bases from V and 8 bases from J; junction bases left unmatched: 7. The CDR3 DNA reads TGTGCCAGCAGCCCGGACAGGGAGGGCGAAAAACTGTTTTTT. This encodes CASSPDREGEKLFF. Full variable domain (remainder filled in from reference TRBV9 and TRBJ1-4): DSGVTQTPKHLITATGQRVTLRCSPRSGDLSVYWYQQSLDQGLQFLIQYYNGEERAKGNILERFSAQQFPDLHSELNLSSLELGDSALYFCASSPDREGEKLFFGSGTQLSVL.

This clone was counted a few times. CDR3 bases: TGCAGGGGAATCATGAACACTGAAGCTTTCTTT. This sequence encodes CRGIMNTEAFF. The gene calls are TRBV20-1 and TRBJ1-1; D gene unclear. The CDR3 covers 11 residues. Looked up from germline, CDR1 is DFQATT and CDR2 is SNEGSKA (reference sequence).

The chain uses TRBV7-9 and TRBJ2-5; D gene uncertain. Germline V gene sequence: CDR1 SEHNR, CDR2 FQNEAQ (reference sequence). Trimming pared 5 bases from V and 5 bases from J, leaving 18 bases between. This CDR3 region has 15 residues. DNA of the CDR3: TGTGCCAGCAGCGCCCTCGAGGCTCCGACGGAGACCCAGTACTTC. Protein sequence: CASSALEAPTETQYF.

The chain employs TRBV18 and TRBJ2-7, with D possibly being TRBD1 (5 bases). Per the germline V gene, CDR1 is KGHSH and CDR2 is LQKENI. The length of the CDR3 is 15 residues. Trimming stripped 2 bases from V and 0 bases from J, with 11 bases between. The CDR3 sequence is CASSPFGRDSYEQYF. The CDR3 DNA follows: TGTGCCAGCTCACCATTTGGCAGGGACTCCTACGAGCAGTACTTC.

The J gene is TRBJ1-2, the V gene TRBV7-9; possibly TRBD1 for D (6 bases). The CDR3 has 14 residues. With 6 bases removed from V and 8 bases from J, the gap between germline ends came to 19 bases. CDR1 and CDR2 (germline): SEHNR, FQNEAQ (reference sequence). The chain's CDR3 is CASRDLRGKSGYTF. The CDR3 region has the DNA TGTGCCAGCAGGGACCTCAGGGGTAAGAGCGGCTACACCTTC.

This chain links TRBV29-1 with TRBJ1-2, with a tentative D call TRBD1 (6 bases). Germline V gene data show CDR1 as SQVTM and CDR2 as ANQGSEA. Trimming pared 5 bases from V and 7 bases from J, leaving 14 bases between. CDR3 length: 12 residues. CDR3 nucleotides: TGCAGCGTTTCACAGGGCCTAGCTGGCTACACCTTC. It encodes CSVSQGLAGYTF. Based on the CDR3 plus reference TRBV29-1 and TRBJ1-2, the full variable domain is SAVISQKPSRDICQRGTSLTIQCQVDSQVTMMFWYRQQPGQSLTLIATANQGSEATYESGFVIDKFPISRPNLTFSTLTVSNMSPEDSSIYLCSVSQGLAGYTFGSGTRLTVV.

The chain is built from TRBV20-1 and TRBJ1-1; D not resolved. The CDR3 runs 11 residues. Germline V gene data show CDR1 as DFQATT and CDR2 as SNEGSKA (reference sequence). V was trimmed by 3 bases and J by 4 bases, leaving 6 bases between them. CDR3 in DNA: TGCAGTGCTAGCGGGCTCACTGAAGCTTTCTTT. Protein: CSASGLTEAFF.

V is TRBV6-5 and J is TRBJ2-7; possibly TRBD1 for D (6 bases). The germline gives CDR1 MNHEY, CDR2 SVGAGI. V was shortened by 4 bases and J by 2 bases, with 12 bases between the two germline ends. The CDR3 has 14 amino acids. CDR3 in DNA: TGTGCCAGCAGTTCTAGCCGGACAGCCTACGAGCAGTACTTC. This translates into CASSSSRTAYEQYF.

The chain uses TRBV7-6 and TRBJ1-3, with unresolved D. CDR3 length: 17 residues. The V gene's germline CDR1 is SGHVS and CDR2 FNYEAQ. V was cut by 4 bases and J by 2 bases, with 18 bases left in between. The CDR3 region has the DNA TGTGCCAGCAGCTCGCGCGGCGTATCGGGGACTGGAAACACCATATATTTT. Encoded protein: CASSSRGVSGTGNTIYF.

This clone was seen once. This chain joins TRBV7-9 and TRBJ2-1, with D possibly called TRBD1 or TRBD2 (5 bases each). With 1 base removed from V and 9 bases from J, the gap between germline ends came to 7 bases. The CDR3 runs to 12 residues. CDR1 is SEHNR, CDR2 FQNEAQ, per germline (reference sequence). CDR3 in DNA: TGTGCCAGCAGCTTAGAGGGGAGTGAGCAGTTCTTC. Amino acid sequence: CASSLEGSEQFF.

The rearrangement links TRBV6-5 to TRBJ2-7; 7 bases line up with TRBD1. The CDR3 runs 14 residues. The germline V gene has CDR1 MNHEY and CDR2 SVGAGI. V lost 2 bases and J lost 3; bases outside the gene matches: 4. DNA for the CDR3: TGTGCCAGCAGTTACCGGCAGGGGGTCTACGAGCAGTACTTC. As protein: CASSYRQGVYEQYF.